The 27 T cell receptor beta chains presented below share a single source sample, sequenced in a study of OX40 agonist ivuxolimab in advanced cancers. Some clones are missing from TCRdb's copy, which holds only in-frame ones; the method was immunoSEQ multiplex PCR. In the table there are tens of thousands of clones, more than 80% of which are singletons. This specimen was CD4+ or CD8+ T cells sorted from blood, taken in a trial of the OX40 agonist ivuxolimab. These receptors all come from an adult with an advanced solid tumor such as melanoma, head and neck, liver or kidney cancer.

The chain couples TRBV5-1 to TRBJ1-1; possible D gene TRBD1, 5 bases. The germline V gene encodes CDR1 SGHRS and CDR2 YFSETQ. Trimming shortened V by 0 bases and J by 0 bases, and 12 bases separated the two germline ends. The CDR3 length is 16 residues. The CDR3 region has the DNA TGCGCCAGCAGCTTGGAGGGACCCTTCATGAACACTGAAGCTTTCTTT. Its protein is CASSLEGPFMNTEAFF.

The chain couples TRBV5-1 to TRBJ2-3, with TRBD2 identical over 10 bases. Germline V gene lookup returns CDR1 SGHRS and CDR2 YFSETQ. Trimming took 4 bases from V and 1 from J; bases not matched to a gene: 6. The CDR3 is 16 amino acids. CDR3 bases: TGCGCCAGCAGCCCCCGGACTAGCGGAGGCACAGATACGCAGTATTTT. Translated, it gives CASSPRTSGGTDTQYF.

The chain recombines TRBV7-2 with TRBJ2-7, with 11 bases matching TRBD2. CDR1 SGHTA and CDR2 FQGNSA come from the germline V gene. With 5 bases clipped from V and 4 bases from J, the junction kept 10 bases outside the gene matches. The CDR3 runs 16 residues. The CDR3 DNA reads as TGTGCCAGCAGCATGAATAGCGGGGGGGCCGGATACGAGCAGTACTTC. Translating gives CASSMNSGGAGYEQYF. Supplemented by reference TRBV7-2 and TRBJ2-7, the full variable domain reads GAGVSQSPSNKVTEKGKDVELRCDPISGHTALYWYRQSLGQGLEFLIYFQGNSAPDKSGLPSDRFSAERTGGSVSTLTIQRTQQEDSAVYLCASSMNSGGAGYEQYFGPGTRLTVT.

The chain uses TRBV7-8 and TRBJ2-5; 8 nucleotides match TRBD1. This CDR3 region has 15 residues. Trimming removed 5 bases from V and 0 bases from J; junction bases left unmatched: 5. From germline, CDR1 is SGHVS and CDR2 FQNEAQ. In nucleotides, the CDR3 is TGTGCCAGCAGCCTCGACAGGGGTAACCAAGAGACCCAGTACTTC. Translating it yields CASSLDRGNQETQYF.

The J gene is TRBJ1-5, the V gene TRBV6-5; D gene unclear. The CDR3 spans 14 residues. CDR1 and CDR2 from the germline V gene are MNHEY and SVGAGI. V lost 5 bases and J lost 4, with 12 bases in between. The CDR3 loop is CASSPRRENQPQHF. In nucleotides, the CDR3 is TGTGCCAGCAGTCCGAGGAGGGAGAATCAGCCCCAGCATTTT.

This clone has only one observation. This chain joins TRBV30 and TRBJ1-2, with a possible D match to TRBD1 (5 bases). Per germline, CDR1 GTSNPN and CDR2 SVGIG (reference sequence). The CDR3 has 13 residues. The V and J ends lost 4 bases and 5 bases respectively, with 14 bases between them. The CDR3 DNA is TGTGCCTGGATCTCAGGGAGATCGTATGGCTACACCTTC. It encodes CAWISGRSYGYTF.

This clone was seen just once. The chain carries TRBV5-1 and TRBJ2-2; a weak D match, TRBD2 (6 bases). This CDR3 region has 15 residues. The V gene lost 5 bases and the J gene lost 0 bases, with 11 bases spanning the gap. CDR1 and CDR2 from the germline V gene are SGHRS and YFSETQ. The CDR3 DNA follows: TGCGCCAGCAGATTCGGAGGGACGAACACCGGGGAGCTGTTTTTT. Its translation: CASRFGGTNTGELFF.

The V gene is TRBV7-9, the J gene TRBJ2-5; maybe TRBD1 (5 bases). V gave up 2 bases and J gave up 1 base, with 14 bases separating them. The CDR3 length is 16 residues. From germline, CDR1 is SEHNR and CDR2 FQNEAQ (reference sequence). This CDR3 reads CASSLFPGSSQETQYF. CDR3 DNA sequence: TGTGCCAGCAGCTTATTTCCAGGGTCGTCCCAAGAGACCCAGTACTTC.

This clone was counted ten times or more. The gene calls are TRBV28 and TRBJ1-1; D remains unclear. Trimming stripped 7 bases from V and 1 base from J, with 10 bases between. The length of the CDR3 is 13 residues. CDR1 and CDR2 (germline): MDHEN, SYDVKM. The CDR3 protein is CASTPLRNTEAFF. CDR3 coding DNA: TGTGCCAGCACCCCGCTCAGGAACACTGAAGCTTTCTTT.

The V gene is TRBV28, the J gene TRBJ1-1; TRBD1 is a possible D gene (5 bases). Germline CDR1 reads MDHEN; CDR2 reads SYDVKM. Trimming cost V 6 bases and J 3 bases, with 14 bases left between them. The CDR3 loop spans 14 amino acids. Written as DNA, the CDR3 is TGTGCCAGCAGACCGAGCAGGGCAGACACTGAAGCTTTCTTT. Encoded protein: CASRPSRADTEAFF.

This chain links TRBV9 with TRBJ1-2; possible D gene TRBD1, 6 bases. The V gene's germline CDR1 is SGDLS and CDR2 YYNGEE. V shed 3 bases and J shed 14 bases, with 17 bases lying between them. The length of the CDR3 is 12 residues. The CDR3 loop reads CASSAASGANTF. The CDR3 bases are TGTGCCAGCAGCGCCGCCTCGGGGGCGAATACCTTC.

This chain uses TRBV6-1 with TRBJ1-2; TRBD1 matches at 7 bases. CDR1 MNHNS and CDR2 SASEGT come from the germline V gene. J lost 8 bases, V lost 4 bases, and 7 bases had no gene match. The CDR3 runs 13 residues. CDR3 amino acids: CASSAGTGVGYTF. The CDR3 DNA sequence: TGTGCCAGCAGTGCGGGAACAGGGGTAGGCTACACCTTC.

J is TRBJ2-5 and V is TRBV6-5; a possible D gene is TRBD2 (6 bases). Trimming took 6 bases from V and 3 from J, leaving 14 bases between them. The CDR3 covers 14 residues. From germline, CDR1 is MNHEY and CDR2 SVGAGI. Here the CDR3 reads CASRPRWGEETQYF. The CDR3 nucleotides are TGTGCCAGCAGACCCCGCTGGGGGGAAGAGACCCAGTACTTC.

This clone has only a few counts. CDR3 in amino acids: CASTPAGRYGYTF. For the CDR3, the DNA is TGTGCCAGCACCCCCGCAGGGAGATATGGCTACACCTTC. The rearrangement uses TRBV28 and TRBJ1-2, with a possible D match to TRBD1 (5 bases). V was pared by 7 bases and J by 5 bases, with 14 bases between. Per the germline V gene, CDR1 is MDHEN and CDR2 is SYDVKM. The CDR3 sequence is 13 residues long.

The chain joins TRBV6-5 to TRBJ1-2; TRBD1 aligns across 7 bases. CDR3 length: 14 amino acids. Germline V lookup: CDR1 MNHEY, CDR2 SVGAGI. The V segment lost 6 bases and the J segment 3 bases; nucleotides outside the gene matches: 7. The chain's CDR3 is CASRREQGYYGYTF. In nucleotides, the CDR3 is TGTGCCAGCAGGCGCGAACAGGGGTACTATGGCTACACCTTC.

This chain uses TRBV5-1 with TRBJ1-5, with D uncertain. The V and J ends lost 0 bases and 2 bases respectively, with 9 bases between them. CDR3 length: 15 amino acids. CDR1 and CDR2 (germline): SGHRS, YFSETQ. The DNA of the CDR3 is TGCGCCAGCAGCTTGGCCCCGGGAGGCAATCAGCCCCAGCATTTT. It yields the protein CASSLAPGGNQPQHF. Based on the CDR3 plus reference TRBV5-1 and TRBJ1-5, the full variable domain is KAGVTQTPRYLIKTRGQQVTLSCSPISGHRSVSWYQQTPGQGLQFLFEYFSETQRNKGNFPGRFSGRQFSNSRSEMNVSTLELGDSALYLCASSLAPGGNQPQHFGDGTRLSIL.

The genes are TRBV19 and TRBJ2-7; possibly TRBD2 for D (5 bases). Germline CDR1 reads LNHDA; CDR2 reads SQIVND (reference sequence). The V end was cut by 4 bases, the J end by 6 bases, with 19 bases between. The CDR3 has 15 residues. The CDR3 is CASSKGTSAAVEQYF. CDR3 nucleotide sequence: TGTGCCAGTAGTAAGGGTACCTCGGCAGCGGTCGAGCAGTACTTC.

This clone was detected only once. This chain uses TRBV5-8 with TRBJ1-6; D is perhaps TRBD1 (5 bases). The CDR3 covers 14 residues. The germline V gene encodes CDR1 SGHTS and CDR2 YDEGEE. V lost 6 bases to trimming and J lost 5 bases, with 12 bases between them. The CDR3, as DNA: TGTGCCAGCAACAACAGGAGAAATAATTCACCCCTCCACTTT. Translating gives CASNNRRNNSPLHF. Combining the CDR3 with reference TRBV5-8 and TRBJ1-6 gives the whole variable domain EAGVTQSPTHLIKTRGQQATLRCSPISGHTSVYWYQQALGLGLQFLLWYDEGEERNRGNFPPRFSGRQFPNYSSELNVNALELEDSALYLCASNNRRNNSPLHFGNGTRLTVT.

The chain links TRBV15 to TRBJ2-3; D gene uncertain. The CDR3 extends over 13 amino acids. V lost 0 bases and J lost 8, with 9 bases in between. The germline V gene has CDR1 LNHNV and CDR2 YYDKDF (reference sequence). CDR3 sequence reads: CATSREGRSTQYF. The CDR3 nucleotides read TGTGCCACCAGCAGAGAAGGACGATCTACGCAGTATTTT.

The chain recombines TRBV11-3 with TRBJ1-6; no clear D. Germline assignment: CDR1 SGHNT and CDR2 YENEEA. V dropped 2 bases and J dropped 6 bases, with 17 bases sitting between them. The CDR3 is made up of 17 amino acids. CDR3 loop: CASSLRSWIWANSPLHF. The CDR3 DNA sequence: TGTGCCAGCAGCTTAAGGAGCTGGATATGGGCTAATTCACCCCTCCACTTT.

This chain joins TRBV6-1 and TRBJ1-3; no firm D call. CDR3 length equals 15 residues. Germline values: CDR1 MNHNS, CDR2 SASEGT. The V end was cut by 2 bases, the J end by 4 bases, with 12 bases between. CDR3 DNA: TGTGCCAGCAGTGAAACCGGGTATAGAGGAAACACCATATATTTT. This translates into CASSETGYRGNTIYF.

The chain carries TRBV6-1 and TRBJ2-7; weak D call: TRBD1 (5 bases). This CDR3 is 12 amino acids long. V shed 2 bases and J shed 10 bases, with 12 bases lying between them. Germline CDR1 reads MNHNS; CDR2 reads SASEGT. The CDR3 region is CASSEIQGEQYF. The CDR3 DNA follows: TGTGCCAGCAGTGAAATCCAGGGTGAACAGTACTTC.

The chain joins TRBV29-1 to TRBJ2-1; 7 positions match TRBD2. In germline, CDR1 is SQVTM, CDR2 ANQGSEA. Germline trimming cut 8 bases from V and 0 bases from J; bases unmatched to any gene: 4. This CDR3 comprises 13 residues. Written as DNA, the CDR3 is TGCAGCATACGGACTAGCTCCTACAATGAGCAGTTCTTC. Its protein product is CSIRTSSYNEQFF.

The sample holds a few counts of this clone. The chain links TRBV28 to TRBJ1-5, with D perhaps matching TRBD1 (5 bases). Germline V gene lookup returns CDR1 MDHEN and CDR2 SYDVKM. The CDR3 runs to 15 residues. Deletions cut 6 bases from V and 1 base from J, with 13 bases between. Here the CDR3 reads CASSPVGDSNQPQHF. In DNA, the CDR3 is TGTGCCAGCAGCCCCGTTGGGGACAGCAATCAGCCCCAGCATTTT.

The V call is TRBV30, the J call TRBJ2-3; 13 nucleotides align to TRBD2. The length of the CDR3 is 16 residues. V dropped 5 bases and J dropped 3; count of bases not matched to a gene: 8. The germline V gene has CDR1 GTSNPN and CDR2 SVGIG (reference sequence). The CDR3 sequence: CAWAPWTSGGTDTQYF. The CDR3 DNA reads as TGTGCCTGGGCCCCCTGGACTAGCGGGGGAACAGATACGCAGTATTTT.

This chain connects TRBV9 to TRBJ2-2; TRBD1 might be the D (6 bases). The CDR3 runs to 14 residues. The germline V and J ends were trimmed by 2 bases and 4 bases, with 9 bases remaining between them. Germline V gene sequence: CDR1 SGDLS, CDR2 YYNGEE. CDR3 DNA: TGTGCCAGCAGCGTGGGACAACCCACCGGGGAGCTGTTTTTT. As protein: CASSVGQPTGELFF. Variable domain in full (rest from reference TRBV9 and TRBJ2-2): DSGVTQTPKHLITATGQRVTLRCSPRSGDLSVYWYQQSLDQGLQFLIQYYNGEERAKGNILERFSAQQFPDLHSELNLSSLELGDSALYFCASSVGQPTGELFFGEGSRLTVL.

The chain has TRBV7-2 and TRBJ1-2, with 9 bases identical to TRBD1. The CDR3 sequence is 14 residues long. The J segment lost 12 bases and the V segment lost 2 bases, leaving 10 bases of the junction unmatched. Looked up from germline, CDR1 is SGHTA and CDR2 is FQGNSA. DNA of the CDR3: TGTGCCAGCAGCTTATCCGGGACAGGGTGGGTCCACACCTTC. This sequence encodes CASSLSGTGWVHTF.